This T cell receptor beta chain emerged from a study of neurological immune-mediated disorders. The CDR3 consists of 14 residues. CDR1 and CDR2 (germline): SGHAT, FQNNGV. V lost 2 bases, J lost 3 bases, and 11 bases lay in between. Study conclusions and caveats: Expansion of TCR clones was greatest in HTLV-1-associated myelopathy and smallest in multiple sclerosis, where it fell below that of healthy controls.

Many counts were recorded for this clonotype. Its antigen is unidentified. TCRdb passed the 5' RACE reads through MiXCR, listing each CDR3 protein once. The sample lists 39,000 or so distinct CDR3 sequences; over 2% were seen once. The sample comprised PBMCs. This receptor was identified in a man aged 30 to 45 with multiple sclerosis. The chain employs TRBV11-2 and TRBJ2-7; D gene ambiguous. CDR3 nucleotide sequence: TGTGCCAGCAGCTTAATTGGATCCTACTACGAGCAGTACTTC. Translating gives CASSLIGSYYEQYF.